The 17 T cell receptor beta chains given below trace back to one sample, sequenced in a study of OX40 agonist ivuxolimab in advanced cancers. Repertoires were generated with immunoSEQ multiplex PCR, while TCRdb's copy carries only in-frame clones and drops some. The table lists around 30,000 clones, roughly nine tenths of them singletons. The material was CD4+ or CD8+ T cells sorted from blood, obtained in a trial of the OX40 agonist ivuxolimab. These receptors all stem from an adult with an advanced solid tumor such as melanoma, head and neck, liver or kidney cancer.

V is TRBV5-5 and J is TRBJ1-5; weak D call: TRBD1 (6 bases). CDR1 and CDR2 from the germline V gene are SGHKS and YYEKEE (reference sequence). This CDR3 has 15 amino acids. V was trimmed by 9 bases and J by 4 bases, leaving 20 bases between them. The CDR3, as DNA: TGTGCCACCCCCCGATTCAGGGGCCTGAATCAGCCCCAGCATTTT. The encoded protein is CATPRFRGLNQPQHF.

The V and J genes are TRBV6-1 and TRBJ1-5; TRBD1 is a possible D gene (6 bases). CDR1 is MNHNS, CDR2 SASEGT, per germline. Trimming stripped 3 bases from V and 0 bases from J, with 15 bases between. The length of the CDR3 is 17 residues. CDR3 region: CASSEGASPYSNQPQHF. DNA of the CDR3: TGTGCCAGCAGTGAGGGGGCTTCCCCCTATAGCAATCAGCCCCAGCATTTT.

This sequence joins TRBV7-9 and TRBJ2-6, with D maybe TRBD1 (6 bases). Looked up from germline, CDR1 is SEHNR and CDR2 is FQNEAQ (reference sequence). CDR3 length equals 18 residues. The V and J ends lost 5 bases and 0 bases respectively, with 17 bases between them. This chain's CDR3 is CASSTRDKGGSGANVLTF. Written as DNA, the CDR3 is TGTGCCAGCAGCACCCGGGACAAGGGTGGCTCTGGGGCCAACGTCCTGACTTTC.

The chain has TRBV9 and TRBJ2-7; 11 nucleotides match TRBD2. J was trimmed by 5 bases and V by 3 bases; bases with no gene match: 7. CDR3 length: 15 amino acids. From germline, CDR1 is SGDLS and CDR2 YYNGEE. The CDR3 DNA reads TGTGCCAGCAGCGGTAGCGGGAGGGCCGGAGACGAGCAGTACTTC. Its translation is CASSGSGRAGDEQYF.

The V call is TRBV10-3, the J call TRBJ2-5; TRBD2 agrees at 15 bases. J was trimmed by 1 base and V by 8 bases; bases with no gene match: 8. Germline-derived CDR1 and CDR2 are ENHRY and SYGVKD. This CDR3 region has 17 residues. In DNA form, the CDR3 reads TGTGCCATCGGCCCGGGACTAGCGGGGGGCCTCCAAGAGACCCAGTACTTC. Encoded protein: CAIGPGLAGGLQETQYF.

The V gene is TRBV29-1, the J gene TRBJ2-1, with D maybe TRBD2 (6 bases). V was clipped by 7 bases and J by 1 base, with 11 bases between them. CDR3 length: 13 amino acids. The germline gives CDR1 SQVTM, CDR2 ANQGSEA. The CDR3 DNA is TGCAGCGGTCTGGCGGGATCCTACAATGAGCAGTTCTTC. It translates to CSGLAGSYNEQFF.

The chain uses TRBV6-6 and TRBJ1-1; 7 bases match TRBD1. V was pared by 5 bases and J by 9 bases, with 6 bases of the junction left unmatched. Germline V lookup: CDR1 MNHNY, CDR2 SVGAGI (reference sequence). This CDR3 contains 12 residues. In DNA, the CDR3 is TGTGCCAGCAGTCACCGACAGGGTAAAGCTTTCTTT. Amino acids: CASSHRQGKAFF.

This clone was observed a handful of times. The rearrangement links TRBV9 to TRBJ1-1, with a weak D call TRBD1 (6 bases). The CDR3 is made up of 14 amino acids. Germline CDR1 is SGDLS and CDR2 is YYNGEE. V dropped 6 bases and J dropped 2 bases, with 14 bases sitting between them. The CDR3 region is CASTIGQSNTEAFF. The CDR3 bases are TGTGCCAGCACGATAGGACAGTCCAACACTGAAGCTTTCTTT.

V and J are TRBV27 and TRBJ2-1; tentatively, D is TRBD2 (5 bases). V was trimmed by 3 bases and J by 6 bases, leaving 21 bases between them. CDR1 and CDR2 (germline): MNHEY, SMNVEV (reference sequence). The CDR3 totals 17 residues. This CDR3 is CASSLWGVGFRSNEQFF. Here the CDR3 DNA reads TGTGCCAGCAGTTTGTGGGGAGTGGGATTTCGGTCCAATGAGCAGTTCTTC.

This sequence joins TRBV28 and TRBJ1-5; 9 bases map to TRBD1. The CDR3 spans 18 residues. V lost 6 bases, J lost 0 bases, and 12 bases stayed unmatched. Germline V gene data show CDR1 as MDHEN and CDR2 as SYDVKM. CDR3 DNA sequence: TGTGCCAGCAGCTTGGACAGGGGAAATCCTAATAGCAATCAGCCCCAGCATTTT. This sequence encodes CASSLDRGNPNSNQPQHF.

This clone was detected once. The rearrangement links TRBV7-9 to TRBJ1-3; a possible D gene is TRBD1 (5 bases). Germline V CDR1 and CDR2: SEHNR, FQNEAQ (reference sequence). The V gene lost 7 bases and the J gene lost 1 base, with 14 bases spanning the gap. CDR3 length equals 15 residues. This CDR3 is CASTTPRGSGNTIYF. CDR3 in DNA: TGTGCCAGCACTACGCCGCGGGGGTCTGGAAACACCATATATTTT.

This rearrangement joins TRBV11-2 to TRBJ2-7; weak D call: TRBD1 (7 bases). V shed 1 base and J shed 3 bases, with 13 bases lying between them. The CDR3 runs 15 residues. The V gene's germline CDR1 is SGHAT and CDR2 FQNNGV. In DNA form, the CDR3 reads TGTGCCAGCAGCTTAGGGAGACAGGGAGGCTACGAGCAGTACTTC. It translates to CASSLGRQGGYEQYF.

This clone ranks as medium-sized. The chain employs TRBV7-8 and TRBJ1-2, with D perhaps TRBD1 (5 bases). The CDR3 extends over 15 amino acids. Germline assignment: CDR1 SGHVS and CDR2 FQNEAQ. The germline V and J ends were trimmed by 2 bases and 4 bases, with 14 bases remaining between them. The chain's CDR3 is CASSLHQGPSYGYTF. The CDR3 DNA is TGTGCCAGCAGCTTACATCAGGGTCCCAGCTATGGCTACACCTTC.

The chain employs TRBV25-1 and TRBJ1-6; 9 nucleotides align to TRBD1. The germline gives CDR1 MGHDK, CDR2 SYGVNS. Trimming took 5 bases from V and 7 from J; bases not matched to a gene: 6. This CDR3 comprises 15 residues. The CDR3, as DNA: TGTGCCAGCAGTTCAACCGGGACAGGGAATTCACCCCTCCACTTT. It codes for CASSSTGTGNSPLHF.

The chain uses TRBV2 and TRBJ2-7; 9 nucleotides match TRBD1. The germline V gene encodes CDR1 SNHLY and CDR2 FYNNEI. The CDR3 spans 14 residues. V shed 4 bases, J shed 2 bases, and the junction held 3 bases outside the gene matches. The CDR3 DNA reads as TGTGCCAGCAGTGGGACAGGGGCGACCTACGAGCAGTACTTC. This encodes CASSGTGATYEQYF.

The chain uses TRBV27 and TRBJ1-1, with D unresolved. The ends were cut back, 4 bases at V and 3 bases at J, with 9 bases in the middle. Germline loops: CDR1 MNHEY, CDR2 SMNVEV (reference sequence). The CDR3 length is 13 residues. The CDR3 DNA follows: TGTGCCAGCAGTTCTGGCAGCTACACTGAAGCTTTCTTT. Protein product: CASSSGSYTEAFF.

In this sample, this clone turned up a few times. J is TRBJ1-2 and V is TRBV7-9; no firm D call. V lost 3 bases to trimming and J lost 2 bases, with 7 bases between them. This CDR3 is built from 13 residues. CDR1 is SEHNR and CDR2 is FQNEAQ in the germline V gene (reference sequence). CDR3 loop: CASSLAGNYGYTF. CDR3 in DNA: TGTGCCAGCAGCTTGGCCGGGAACTATGGCTACACCTTC.